This TCR beta chain was found in a study of cytomegalovirus exposure and HLA in healthy donors. Study findings and constraints: The productive fraction for most TCR beta V segments was about 87% or about 30% in an earlier analysis. According to the study, 160 or so TCR beta chains were cytomegalovirus-associated.

To note about this clone: The antigen is undetermined.

The PCR employed 60 Vbeta primers together with 13 Jbeta primers. In the authors' workflow: Later reanalysis found 75 million to 95 million unique TCR beta chains, some 10 million of them shared. Clones were sequenced by immunoSEQ multiplex PCR, and TCRdb holds only the in-frame ones, with some missing. That table is the source of V, J and clone size, and D and trimming were worked out from the DNA. In the table there are 150,000 or so clones, roughly 80% of which are singletons. CDR3 length: 19 amino acids. From germline, CDR1 is SQVTM and CDR2 ANQGSEA. V lost 1 base and J lost 0, with 22 bases in between.

V gene TRBV29-1 combines with J gene TRBJ1-5, with D unclear. The sample taken for sequencing was PBMCs. This receptor was taken from a man aged 30-40 years in good health and CMV-seropositive. The CDR3 coding sequence is TGCAGCGTTGAAGGTCATAGTTGTGAGACCTACTATAGCAATCAGCCCCAGCATTTT. Its protein is CSVEGHSCETYYSNQPQHF.